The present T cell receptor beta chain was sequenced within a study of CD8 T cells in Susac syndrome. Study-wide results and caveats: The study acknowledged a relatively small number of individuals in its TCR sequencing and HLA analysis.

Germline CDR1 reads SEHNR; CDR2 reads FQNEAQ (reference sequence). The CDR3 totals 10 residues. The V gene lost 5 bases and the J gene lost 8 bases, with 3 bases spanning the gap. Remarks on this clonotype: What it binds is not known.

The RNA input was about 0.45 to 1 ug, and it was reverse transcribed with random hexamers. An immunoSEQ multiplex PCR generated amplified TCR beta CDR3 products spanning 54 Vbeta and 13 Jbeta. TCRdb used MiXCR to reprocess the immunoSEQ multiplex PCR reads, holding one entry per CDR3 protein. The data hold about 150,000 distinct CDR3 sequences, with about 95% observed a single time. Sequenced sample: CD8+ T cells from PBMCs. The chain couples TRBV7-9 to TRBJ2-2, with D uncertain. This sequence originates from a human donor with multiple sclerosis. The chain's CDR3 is CASSRGELFF. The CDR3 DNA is TGTGCCAGCAGCCGAGGGGAGCTGTTTTTT.